This is a list of T cell receptor beta chains from one sample in a study of beta chain features in type 1 diabetes. Generated by immunoSEQ multiplex PCR, the TCRdb table keeps only in-frame clones and is missing some. The data show around 190,000 clones, with less than 15% seen just once and 0.62% held by the top ten. The material sequenced was central memory CD4+ T cells from blood. These receptors were taken from a young woman in good health. Both conserved end residues are part of each CDR3. Each record gives: J gene, clone size, V gene, D gene, CDR3 DNA, CDR3 protein. The D gene is left open where the match is weak. Some rows have no size entry. The others give once, few or many, or a class for an expanded clone.

>TRBJ2-7|many|TRBV5-5|TRBD1
TGTGCCAGCAGCTTGCAGGGGGCCTACGAGCAGTACTTC
CASSLQGAYEQYF
>TRBJ2-5|.|TRBV5-1|.
TGCGCCAGCTCAGGTCAGGTTCAGGGTCAAGAGACCCAGTACTTC
CASSGQVQGQETQYF
>TRBJ2-5|.|TRBV30|.
TGTGCCTGGAGTCCGGGACATACGAAGACCCAGTACTTC
CAWSPGHTKTQYF
>TRBJ2-1|few|TRBV30|TRBD2
TGTGCCTGGAGAGCCGGGACGGGAGGTAAGGAGCAGTTCTTC
CAWRAGTGGKEQFF
>TRBJ1-5|.|TRBV29-1|TRBD1
TGCAGCGTCTCCGGGACAGTCAATCAGCCCCAGCATTTT
CSVSGTVNQPQHF
>TRBJ1-1|few|TRBV7-9|.
TGTGCCAGCAGCTTAGAGTACAGGCAGAGGGCTTTCTTT
CASSLEYRQRAFF
>TRBJ2-7|few|TRBV14|.
TGTGCCAGCAGCCTAGGCGGGACGAGCCGTTACGAGCAGTACTTC
CASSLGGTSRYEQYF
>TRBJ2-1|.|TRBV4-1|TRBD2
TGCGCCAGCAGCCAACGGCCCTTCCGGACTAGCGGGTCCTCCAATGAGCAGTTCTTC
CASSQRPFRTSGSSNEQFF
>TRBJ2-7|.|TRBV10-3|TRBD2
TGTGCCATAGGGACTAGCGGCTACGAGCAGTACTTC
CAIGTSGYEQYF
>TRBJ2-1|few|TRBV5-1|TRBD2
TGCGCCAGCAGCTCTAGGACTAGCTCGTATGAGCAGTTCTTC
CASSSRTSSYEQFF
>TRBJ2-1|few|TRBV11-3|.
TGTGCCAGCAGCTTAGAGCTAGGTGACGGTGAGCAGTTCTTC
CASSLELGDGEQFF
>TRBJ1-4|.|TRBV7-2|.
TGTGCCAGCAGCTTAGTGGCAGGGTCTAATGAAAAACTGTTTTTT
CASSLVAGSNEKLFF
>TRBJ1-1|many|TRBV5-1|TRBD1
TGCGCCAGCAGCTTGACCACAGGGGTGATGGCCAACACTGAAGCTTTCTTT
CASSLTTGVMANTEAFF
>TRBJ2-7|few|TRBV18|.
TGTGCCAGCTCACCACCTGAGCCATCAGCCCGGGGGACCCCCTACGAGCAGTACTTC
CASSPPEPSARGTPYEQYF
>TRBJ1-4|many|TRBV7-9|TRBD1
TGTGCCAGCAGCGTACAGGGGAAGGATGAAAAACTGTTTTTT
CASSVQGKDEKLFF
>TRBJ1-5|.|TRBV2|.
TGTGCCAGCAGTCTACAGGGTGGCAATCAGCCCCAGCATTTT
CASSLQGGNQPQHF
>TRBJ1-3|.|TRBV30|.
TGTGCCTGGAGTGTACTCGGAGTCAGCTCTGGAAACACCATATATTTT
CAWSVLGVSSGNTIYF
>TRBJ2-1|few|TRBV30|TRBD1
TGTGCCTGGAGTAGCGGACAGGGCAATATCAATGAGCAGTTCTTC
CAWSSGQGNINEQFF
>TRBJ2-2|few|TRBV15|TRBD2
TGTGCCACCAGCAGAGCCGGGGGAGGGTGGGCCGGGGAGCTGTTTTTT
CATSRAGGGWAGELFF
>TRBJ2-1|.|TRBV28|.
TGTGCGGGAGGATACTACAATGAGCAGTTCTTC
CAGGYYNEQFF
>TRBJ2-1|.|TRBV18|TRBD2
TGTGCCAGCTCACCACCAGCGGGAGTCAACGGCTGGTGGCAGTTCTTC
CASSPPAGVNGWWQFF
>TRBJ2-1|.|TRBV29-1|TRBD2
TGCAGCGGATCGACTAGCGGGCGAAACAATGAGCAGTTCTTC
CSGSTSGRNNEQFF
>TRBJ1-2|.|TRBV7-9|TRBD1
TGTGCCAGCAGCCCAGACAGGGGGCGTTCATCTGGCTACACCTTC
CASSPDRGRSSGYTF
>TRBJ2-7|.|TRBV29-1|.
TGCAGCGGAACACTGAACAGTCACGAGCAGTACTTC
CSGTLNSHEQYF
>TRBJ1-1|.|TRBV5-1|TRBD1
TGCGCCAGCAGCACCGGGACAGAGAACACTGAAGCTTTCTTT
CASSTGTENTEAFF
>TRBJ2-1|.|TRBV4-2|TRBD2
TGTGCCAGCAGCCAAGATCTACCAGCGGGAGGTGGGAATGAGCAGTTCTTC
CASSQDLPAGGGNEQFF
>TRBJ1-5|few|TRBV5-1|.
TGCGCCAGCCGCAGGGGAATGAGGGATCAGCCCCAGCATTTT
CASRRGMRDQPQHF
>TRBJ2-3|.|TRBV2|TRBD2
TGTGCCAGCAAGAGGGAGGGGAGCACAGATACGCAGTATTTT
CASKREGSTDTQYF
>TRBJ2-3|.|TRBV6-5|TRBD2
TGTGCCAGCAGTTCGGTAGCGGGAGGACCCAGGGATACGCAGTATTTT
CASSSVAGGPRDTQYF
>TRBJ1-4|few|TRBV6-6|.
TGTGCCAGCAGTGACGACGGGGGAGTAAAACTGTTTTTT
CASSDDGGVKLFF
>TRBJ2-7|.|TRBV14|TRBD2
TGTGCCAGCAGCCAAGGACTAGCGGGAGCCTACGAGCAGTACTTC
CASSQGLAGAYEQYF
>TRBJ1-2|few|TRBV4-2|TRBD1
TGTGCCAGCAGCCAAGCGACAGGGCCTAACTATGGCTACACCTTC
CASSQATGPNYGYTF
>TRBJ1-2|.|TRBV6-5|.
TGTGCCAGCAGCCCGACAGGTCAGGTTTATGGCTACACCTTC
CASSPTGQVYGYTF
>TRBJ2-5|many|TRBV23-1|.
TGCGCCAGCAGTCAGCCTTCCCGGGAGAGACTAGTGAGCCCCGAGACCCAGTACTTC
CASSQPSRERLVSPETQYF
>TRBJ2-5|.|TRBV30|TRBD2
TGTGCCTGGAGTGGGACTAGCACAGAGACCCAGTACTTC
CAWSGTSTETQYF
>TRBJ2-2|.|TRBV7-2|.
TGTGCCAGCAGCTTTTTCGGGAGCACGAACACCGGGGAGCTGTTTTTT
CASSFFGSTNTGELFF
>TRBJ2-1|.|TRBV28|.
TGTGCCAGTACCATTAACGGTCTATACAATGAGCAGTTCTTC
CASTINGLYNEQFF
>TRBJ2-5|few|TRBV7-2|.
TGTGCCAGCAGCTTAGAGGGGAGGCAGACCCAGTACTTC
CASSLEGRQTQYF
>TRBJ1-5|few|TRBV19|.
TGTGCCAGTAACGCTCAGACTCCTGTCAATCAGCCCCAGCATTTT
CASNAQTPVNQPQHF
>TRBJ2-5|few|TRBV15|.
TGTGCCACCAGCAGAGATCAGGGTAGAGAGACCCAGTACTTC
CATSRDQGRETQYF
>TRBJ2-5|few|TRBV7-9|TRBD2
TGTGCCAGCAGCTCGTCATGGACTAGCTTGGAGACCCAGTACTTC
CASSSSWTSLETQYF
>TRBJ2-5|.|TRBV5-8|TRBD1
TGTGCCAGCAGCTTCCCACAGGGGGGAGAGACCCAGTACTTC
CASSFPQGGETQYF
>TRBJ2-1|.|TRBV30|TRBD1
TGTGCCTGGAGTTCGACAGGGTACTCCTACAATGAGCAGTTCTTC
CAWSSTGYSYNEQFF
>TRBJ2-6|many|TRBV25-1|.
TGTGCCAGCAGTGAATTGACACTCACTGGGGCCAACGTCCTGACTTTC
CASSELTLTGANVLTF
>TRBJ2-1|.|TRBV5-4|.
TGTGCCAGCAGCGATGGAGGGAACAATGAGCAGTTCTTC
CASSDGGNNEQFF
>TRBJ1-1|few|TRBV7-9|TRBD1
TGTGCCAGCAGCTTAAGGTCTCCAGGGGGCGGATCTGAAAACACTGAAGCTTTCTTT
CASSLRSPGGGSENTEAFF
>TRBJ1-1|.|TRBV28|.
TGTGCCAGCAGTTTCCCAGGACACGACACTGAAGCTTTCTTT
CASSFPGHDTEAFF
>TRBJ1-1|.|TRBV6-5|TRBD1
TGTGCCAGCAGTTACGGGGGACAGGGCAGGACTGAAGCTTTCTTT
CASSYGGQGRTEAFF
>TRBJ1-1|few|TRBV29-1|.
TGCAGCGTTCAGCTGTTGAGGACTGAAGCTTTCTTT
CSVQLLRTEAFF
>TRBJ2-3|few|TRBV2|TRBD2
TGTGCCAGCAATCCGAGACTAGCGGGAGATACGCAGTATTTT
CASNPRLAGDTQYF
>TRBJ2-5|many|TRBV29-1|.
TGCAGCGTGGAGGGCCTTACCAGAGAGACCCAGTACTTC
CSVEGLTRETQYF
>TRBJ1-2|.|TRBV5-1|.
TGCGCCAGCAGCCAGAGTGTGTCTGGGGGCCTACAGTATGGCTACACCTTC
CASSQSVSGGLQYGYTF
>TRBJ2-1|.|TRBV6-5|TRBD2
TGTGCCAGCTACCTAGCGGACTCCTACAATGAGCAGTTCTTC
CASYLADSYNEQFF
>TRBJ1-5|few|TRBV28|TRBD1
TGTGCCAGCAGCTGGACAGGGGGCAAGCAGCCCCAGCATTTT
CASSWTGGKQPQHF
>TRBJ2-1|.|TRBV28|.
TGTGCCAGCACTCTCCAGCGGTTTAATGAGCAGTTCTTC
CASTLQRFNEQFF
>TRBJ1-4|.|TRBV5-5|.
TGTGCCAGCAGCTCCAACCTTCCCGGGGAGAATGAAAAACTGTTTTTT
CASSSNLPGENEKLFF
>TRBJ2-5|.|TRBV12-5|.
TGTGCTAGTGGTTTGGCCAGCCACGGGGGCCAGTACTTC
CASGLASHGGQYF
>TRBJ2-2|few|TRBV7-9|TRBD1
TGTGCCAGCGCGGACAGGGCGAACACCGGGGAGCTGTTTTTT
CASADRANTGELFF
>TRBJ2-1|few|TRBV7-3|.
TGTGCCAGCAGCTTCACCGAGGGTGGTGAGCAGTTCTTC
CASSFTEGGEQFF